This TCR beta chain emerged from a study of OX40 agonist ivuxolimab in advanced cancers. Researchers took blood at baseline, on cycle 4 day 1, and on cycle 7 day 1. The data were produced by immunoSEQ multiplex PCR, yet TCRdb's version contains in-frame clones alone and is incomplete. The sample holds 120,000 or so clones, 85% to 95% seen once. The CDR3 has 13 residues. Germline V gene data show CDR1 as SGHVS and CDR2 as FNYEAQ. Trimming took 1 base from V and 11 from J, leaving 13 bases between them. This clonotype was obtained from an adult with an advanced solid tumor such as melanoma, head and neck, liver or kidney cancer. The rearrangement uses TRBV7-6 and TRBJ2-3, with D maybe TRBD1 (5 bases). Sequencing used CD4+ or CD8+ T cells sorted from blood, obtained in a trial of the OX40 agonist ivuxolimab. The CDR3 protein is CASSLGGREKQYF. CDR3 in DNA: TGTGCCAGCAGCTTAGGGGGCAGGGAAAAGCAGTATTTT. The complete variable domain, with remaining parts taken from reference TRBV7-6 and TRBJ2-3, reads GAGVSQSPRYKVTKRGQDVALRCDPISGHVSLYWYRQALGQGPEFLTYFNYEAQQDKSGLPNDRFSAERPEGSISTLTIQRTEQRDSAMYRCASSLGGREKQYFGPGTRLTVL.